This T cell receptor (beta chain) was observed in a study of spatial heterogeneity in lung cancer. Via MiXCR, TCRdb re-called the 5' RACE reads, giving one row per CDR3 protein. The table lists fewer than 13,000 distinct CDR3 sequences, roughly 13% of them singletons. Findings of the study overall: Tumor mutation count correlated with how many alpha and beta TCRs expanded intratumorally.

Notes on this clonotype: Its antigen is undetermined.

Germline loops: CDR1 MNHEY, CDR2 SVGEGT. The V and J ends lost 4 bases and 9 bases respectively, with 12 bases between them. CDR3 size: 12 residues. Time point in this sample: sample taken at primary tumor resection. The sample was lung tumor tissue, taken at surgery. This TCR was recovered from a male donor with early-stage non-small cell lung cancer. This chain joins TRBV6-2 or TRBV6-3 and TRBJ1-2; D might be TRBD1 (5 bases). The chain's CDR3 is CASSWGRIRYTF. The CDR3 nucleotides are TGTGCCAGCAGTTGGGGCCGGATACGCTACACCTTC.